This T cell receptor beta chain was recovered during a study of shared clonotypes between healthy human individuals. Germline CDR1 MNHNS, CDR2 SASEGT. This CDR3 is 13 amino acids long. V lost 8 bases and J lost 1, with 12 bases in between. Donors comprised healthy HIV-negative adults lacking recent acute infections or vaccinations. Under the authors' procedure: Junction-only sequences without quality scores were provided by ImmunoSEQ, so filtering was different. Sequencing used immunoSEQ multiplex PCR; TCRdb keeps in-frame clones, though not all of them. The D gene and trimming were derived from the DNA, and the V and J assignments and clone size from that table. The repertoire includes 2.3 million or so clones, approximately 95% of them detected once, and 0.39% sits in the top ten.

Sample: naive CD4+ T cells from PBMCs. Subset here: CD45RA+ positively selected. J is TRBJ2-7 and V is TRBV6-1; possibly TRBD1 or TRBD2 for D (5 bases each). The sequence was obtained from a man aged 18 to 35 in good health. Some clones in this sample may be carry-over from other donors' samples. The CDR3 DNA reads as TGTGCCAGCGGCCGGGACGGGTCCTACGAGCAGTACTTC. It translates to CASGRDGSYEQYF.